This TCR beta chain was identified in a study of blood T cell repertoires in COVID-19. Overall study context: COVID-19 samples from acute and convalescent phases originated in the United States, Italy and Spain. The analysed material was cDNA or gDNA that came from T cells, B-cell-depleted T cells, or PBMCs.

Original processing notes: Reference gene primer amplification yielded estimated nucleated cell counts. Sequencing used immunoSEQ multiplex PCR; TCRdb keeps in-frame clones, though not all of them. That table supplies the V and J calls and clone size; D and trimming were determined from the DNA. The table records 90,000 to 100,000 clones, 70% to 85% of them present only once. V lost 8 bases, J lost 6 bases, and 6 bases lay in between. The CDR3 consists of 10 residues. CDR1 and CDR2 from the germline V gene are MNHEY and SVGAGI. This TCR was recovered from a woman between 55 and 75 years old with acute or convalescent COVID-19. This sequence joins TRBV6-5 and TRBJ2-3; D is uncertain. Sequencing used peripheral blood. The CDR3 DNA reads TGTGCCAGCTTGCAGGATACGCAGTATTTT. Its protein product is CASLQDTQYF.